The following is a T cell receptor beta chain sequence with its context. The data originate from a study of blood T cell repertoires in COVID-19. The CDR3 consists of 15 residues. Unmatched junction bases numbered 14, after V lost 5 bases and J lost 10 bases. Per the germline V gene, CDR1 is SGHAT and CDR2 is FQNNGV. Sequencing was performed with immunoSEQ multiplex PCR; in TCRdb, only in-frame clones are kept and a portion is missing. Seen here are about 120,000 clones, approximately 86% observed once, and the top ten hold less than 9.5%. This chain uses TRBV11-2 with TRBJ1-1, with 9 bases aligning to TRBD1. This TCR came from a human donor in a cohort sampled during active COVID-19. Sample: peripheral blood. In DNA, the CDR3 is TGTGCCAGCAGCACCGGGACAGGGCTAGATTTTGGAGCTTTCTTT. This encodes CASSTGTGLDFGAFF.